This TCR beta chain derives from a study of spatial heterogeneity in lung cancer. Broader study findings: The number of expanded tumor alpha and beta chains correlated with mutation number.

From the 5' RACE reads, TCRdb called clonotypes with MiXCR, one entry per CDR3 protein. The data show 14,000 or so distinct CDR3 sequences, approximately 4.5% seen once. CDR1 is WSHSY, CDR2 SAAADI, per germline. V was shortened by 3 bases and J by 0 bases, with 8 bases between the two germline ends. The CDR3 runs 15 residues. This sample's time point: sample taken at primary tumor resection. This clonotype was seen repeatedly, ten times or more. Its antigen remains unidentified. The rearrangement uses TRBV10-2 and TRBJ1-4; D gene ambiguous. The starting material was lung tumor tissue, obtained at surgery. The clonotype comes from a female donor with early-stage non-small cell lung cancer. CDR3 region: CASSEGGPTNEKLFF. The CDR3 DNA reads TGCGCCAGCAGTGAAGGCGGCCCAACTAATGAAAAACTGTTTTTT.